These 2 T cell receptor beta chains were all obtained from the same sample, sequenced in a study of T cells expressing NK-cell markers. After re-calling the 5' RACE reads, TCRdb lists one entry per CDR3 protein, DNA absent. Its clone listing holds about 460,000 distinct CDR3 sequences. The specimen was blood T cells: a sorted CD56 or NKG2C T cell subset, CD4+ or CD8+ T cells, or bulk PBMC T cells (not recorded which). These receptors were taken from a woman aged 45 to 65 in good health.

The CDR3: CASSPRLAGEQFF. The chain joins TRBV12-3 or TRBV12-4 to TRBJ2-1; TCRdb's D call of TRBD2 is untestable without DNA. This CDR3 comprises 13 residues.

This chain connects TRBV29-1 to TRBJ2-5; the TCRdb call, TRBD1, lacks DNA for checking. This CDR3 contains 12 residues. Germline assignment: CDR1 SQVTM and CDR2 ANQGSEA. The CDR3 sequence: CSGNRGPETQYF.